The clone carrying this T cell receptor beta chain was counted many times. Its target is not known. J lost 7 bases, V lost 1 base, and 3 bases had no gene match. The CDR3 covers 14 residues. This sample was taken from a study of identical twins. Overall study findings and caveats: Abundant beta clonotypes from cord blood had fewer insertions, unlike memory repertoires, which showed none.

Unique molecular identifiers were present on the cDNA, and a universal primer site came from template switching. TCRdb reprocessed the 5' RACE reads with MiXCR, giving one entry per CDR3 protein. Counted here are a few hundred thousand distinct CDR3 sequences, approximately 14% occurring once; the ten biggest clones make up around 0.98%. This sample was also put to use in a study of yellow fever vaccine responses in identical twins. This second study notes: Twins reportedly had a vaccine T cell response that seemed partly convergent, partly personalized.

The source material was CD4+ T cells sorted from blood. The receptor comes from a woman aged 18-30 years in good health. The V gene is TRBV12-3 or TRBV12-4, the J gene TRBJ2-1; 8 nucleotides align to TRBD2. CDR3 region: CASSLELAGNEQFF. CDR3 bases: TGTGCCAGCAGTTTAGAGCTAGCGGGTAATGAGCAGTTCTTC.